A single sample is the source of the 20 T cell receptor beta chains below, sequenced in a study of blood T cell repertoires in COVID-19. This table comes from immunoSEQ multiplex PCR, and its TCRdb copy is limited to in-frame clones, with some not included. The table records approximately 77,000 clones, 60% to 80% of them present only once. Sequencing used peripheral blood. The source is a man in his 70s with active or convalescent COVID-19.

CDR3 amino acids: CASSVGGTGSYEQYF. CDR3 DNA: TGTGCCAGCAGCGTTGGAGGGACAGGGTCCTACGAGCAGTACTTC. V gene TRBV9 combines with J gene TRBJ2-7; 9 bases are shared with TRBD1. J lost 1 base, V lost 2 bases, and 4 bases had no gene match. This CDR3 is 15 amino acids long. The germline gives CDR1 SGDLS, CDR2 YYNGEE.

This clone was detected a few times. The chain has TRBV3-1 (or the pseudogene TRBV3-2) and TRBJ1-1; 8 bases agree with TRBD1. In germline, CDR1 is LGHDT, CDR2 YNNKEL (reference sequence). This CDR3 spans 15 amino acids. After removal of 9 bases from V and 5 bases from J, the junction contained 14 bases not matched to a gene. This CDR3 is CASKFQQGEGTEAFF. CDR3 DNA sequence: TGTGCCAGTAAATTCCAACAGGGGGAAGGAACTGAAGCTTTCTTT.

The CDR3 protein is CASSPTAGRAFF. The CDR3 coding sequence is TGCGCCAGCAGCCCGACCGCGGGGAGAGCTTTCTTT. The chain carries TRBV5-1 and TRBJ1-1; D is unresolved. The CDR3 loop spans 12 amino acids. V shed 4 bases and J shed 10 bases, with 14 bases lying between them. Germline V gives CDR1 SGHRS, CDR2 YFSETQ. The variable domain in full, completed from reference TRBV5-1 and TRBJ1-1, reads KAGVTQTPRYLIKTRGQQVTLSCSPISGHRSVSWYQQTPGQGLQFLFEYFSETQRNKGNFPGRFSGRQFSNSRSEMNVSTLELGDSALYLCASSPTAGRAFFGQGTRLTVV.

The gene calls are TRBV4-2 and TRBJ2-5; D might be TRBD2 (5 bases). The CDR3 extends over 14 amino acids. Germline values: CDR1 LGHNA, CDR2 YNFKEQ. The V gene lost 0 bases and the J gene lost 2 bases, with 7 bases spanning the gap. CDR3 sequence: CASSQDWTQETQYF. The CDR3 bases are TGTGCCAGCAGCCAAGATTGGACTCAAGAGACCCAGTACTTC.

This clone was seen just once. V usage is TRBV5-1 and J usage is TRBJ1-1; D not resolved. The CDR3 loop spans 14 amino acids. Germline-derived CDR1 and CDR2 are SGHRS and YFSETQ. Trimming left V 2 bases short and J 8 bases short, with 16 bases between. The CDR3 spells CASSFNGPFTEAFF. CDR3 sequence (DNA): TGCGCCAGCAGCTTTAATGGCCCATTCACGGAAGCTTTCTTT.

The rearrangement uses TRBV29-1 and TRBJ2-1, with D possibly TRBD1 on 6 matching bases. Between the trimmed V and J ends, which lost 6 bases and 5 bases, there was a span of 14 bases. From germline, CDR1 is SQVTM and CDR2 ANQGSEA. The CDR3 is 13 amino acids. CDR3 sequence reads: CSVTGWTDNEQFF. DNA for the CDR3: TGCAGCGTGACAGGATGGACTGACAATGAGCAGTTCTTC.

The rearrangement uses TRBV10-2 and TRBJ1-4, with 10 positions matching TRBD1. The CDR3 is 16 amino acids. Germline CDR1 is WSHSY and CDR2 is SAAADI. After removal of 6 bases from V and 5 bases from J, the junction contained 9 bases not matched to a gene. CDR3 loop: CASRGTPGQGNEKLFF. The CDR3, as DNA: TGCGCCAGCAGGGGAACTCCGGGACAGGGGAATGAAAAACTGTTTTTT.

The chain carries TRBV19 and TRBJ2-3; 7 nucleotides align to TRBD2. V was clipped by 5 bases and J by 3 bases; unmatched bases: 11. CDR3 length equals 16 residues. CDR1 and CDR2 (germline): LNHDA, SQIVND (reference sequence). The CDR3, as DNA: TGTGCCAGTAGTCCTTTGTGGGACTACAATACAGATACGCAGTATTTT. Residues: CASSPLWDYNTDTQYF. The full variable domain, its missing parts supplied by reference TRBV19 and TRBJ2-3, is DGGITQSPKYLFRKEGQNVTLSCEQNLNHDAMYWYRQDPGQGLRLIYYSQIVNDFQKGDIAEGYSVSREKKESFPLTVTSAQKNPTAFYLCASSPLWDYNTDTQYFGPGTRLTVL.

The chain joins TRBV5-8 to TRBJ2-3; 7 nucleotides match TRBD1. The CDR3 is 15 residues long. J was trimmed by 5 bases and V by 7 bases; bases with no gene match: 13. Germline CDR1 and CDR2: SGHTS and YDEGEE. The CDR3 DNA sequence: TGTGCCAGCCGCCCGACAGGGATAGGTGAAGATACGCAGTATTTT. As protein: CASRPTGIGEDTQYF.

This clone appeared a few times. The chain joins TRBV28 to TRBJ2-2; 8 nucleotides match TRBD1. Germline CDR1 MDHEN, CDR2 SYDVKM. The CDR3 contains 13 residues. V trimming: 8 bases; J trimming: 3 bases; junction bases outside the gene matches: 2. The chain's CDR3 is CASEQGDTGELFF. The CDR3 DNA is TGTGCCAGCGAACAGGGGGACACCGGGGAGCTGTTTTTT.

The chain recombines TRBV4-1 with TRBJ2-1; TRBD2 is a possible D gene (6 bases). This CDR3 has 15 amino acids. Germline CDR1 MGHRA, CDR2 YSYEKL. The ends were cut back, 4 bases at V and 6 bases at J, with 16 bases in the middle. CDR3: CASSLSNERANEQFF. The DNA of the CDR3 is TGCGCCAGCAGCCTGTCCAATGAGCGGGCCAATGAGCAGTTCTTC.

The chain couples TRBV2 to TRBJ2-3; D may be TRBD2 (5 bases). Germline CDR1 is SNHLY and CDR2 is FYNNEI. Trimming shortened V by 6 bases and J by 2 bases, and 9 bases separated the two germline ends. The length of the CDR3 is 13 residues. CDR3: CASRTGVTDTQYF. The CDR3 DNA sequence: TGTGCCAGCAGAACCGGGGTCACAGATACGCAGTATTTT. Filled out from reference TRBV2 and TRBJ2-3, the complete variable domain reads EPEVTQTPSHQVTQMGQEVILRCVPISNHLYFYWYRQILGQKVEFLVSFYNNEISEKSEIFDDQFSVERPDGSNFTLKIRSTKLEDSAMYFCASRTGVTDTQYFGPGTRLTVL.

This clone was seen only once. The chain recombines TRBV2 with TRBJ1-5; perhaps TRBD1 as D (5 bases). Germline V gene sequence: CDR1 SNHLY, CDR2 FYNNEI. This CDR3 is built from 13 residues. V shed 6 bases and J shed 5 bases, with 11 bases lying between them. The CDR3 nucleotides are TGTGCCAGCAGAGGGGAGGGGCATCAGCCCCAGCATTTT. Translating it yields CASRGEGHQPQHF.

The chain uses TRBV3-1 (or the pseudogene TRBV3-2) and TRBJ1-6; no clear D. Germline CDR1 reads LGHDT; CDR2 reads YNNKEL (reference sequence). The V end lost 1 base, the J end lost 7 bases, and 11 bases lay between the germline ends. This CDR3 has 15 residues. Here the CDR3 reads CASSQGSSGNSPLHF. The CDR3 DNA sequence: TGTGCCAGCAGCCAAGGGTCTTCCGGGAATTCACCCCTCCACTTT.

CDR3 nucleotide sequence: TGTGCCAGCAACTGGGGACAGGTGGGGACTGAAGCTTTCTTT. It translates to CASNWGQVGTEAFF. The chain recombines TRBV11-3 with TRBJ1-1, with 8 bases lining up with TRBD1. Trimming removed 7 bases from V and 5 bases from J; junction bases left unmatched: 9. This CDR3 spans 14 amino acids. The germline V gene encodes CDR1 SGHNT and CDR2 YENEEA.

This clone was seen more than once but under ten times. The rearrangement joins TRBV11-2 to TRBJ2-5, with 12 bases lining up with TRBD2. The V gene end was trimmed by 4 bases and the J gene end by 2 bases; junction bases not matched to a gene: 2. The CDR3 sequence is 15 residues long. CDR1 and CDR2 from the germline V gene are SGHAT and FQNNGV. The DNA for the CDR3 is TGTGCCAGCAGCTCCCTAGCGGGGGGGCAAGAGACCCAGTACTTC. Amino acid sequence: CASSSLAGGQETQYF.

The chain joins TRBV5-1 to TRBJ2-2; TRBD1 is a possible D gene (6 bases). The CDR3 runs 14 residues. The germline V gene encodes CDR1 SGHRS and CDR2 YFSETQ. Trimming removed 5 bases from V and 3 bases from J, with 11 bases in between. CDR3 in amino acids: CASSEQGDTGELFF. The CDR3 DNA follows: TGCGCCAGCAGTGAACAGGGAGACACCGGGGAGCTGTTTTTT. The full variable domain, rest sourced from reference TRBV5-1 and TRBJ2-2, is KAGVTQTPRYLIKTRGQQVTLSCSPISGHRSVSWYQQTPGQGLQFLFEYFSETQRNKGNFPGRFSGRQFSNSRSEMNVSTLELGDSALYLCASSEQGDTGELFFGEGSRLTVL.

V is TRBV5-4 and J is TRBJ2-7, with 10 bases matching TRBD2. Germline CDR1 reads SGHNT; CDR2 reads YYREEE (reference sequence). With V trimmed by 1 base and J by 3 bases, 7 bases remained unmatched. This CDR3 is built from 16 residues. The CDR3: CASSLPLAGVRYEQYF. The DNA for the CDR3 is TGTGCCAGCAGCTTGCCCCTAGCGGGGGTTCGCTACGAGCAGTACTTC.

The chain is built from TRBV18 and TRBJ2-3; 15 bases are a match to TRBD2. Germline V CDR1 and CDR2: KGHSH, LQKENI. This CDR3 is 17 amino acids long. V shed 2 bases, J shed 3 bases, and the junction held 3 bases outside the gene matches. CDR3 nucleotides: TGTGCCAGCTCACCAAAAGGACTAGCGGGGGGGACAGATACGCAGTATTTT. It codes for CASSPKGLAGGTDTQYF.

This sequence joins TRBV25-1 and TRBJ2-2; 12 nucleotides agree with TRBD2. The CDR3 is 16 amino acids. After removal of 1 base from V and 6 bases from J, the junction contained 3 bases not matched to a gene. CDR1 is MGHDK and CDR2 is SYGVNS in the germline V gene. CDR3: CASSESPSGGAGELFF. CDR3 DNA: TGTGCCAGCAGTGAATCACCTAGCGGGGGGGCCGGGGAGCTGTTTTTT.